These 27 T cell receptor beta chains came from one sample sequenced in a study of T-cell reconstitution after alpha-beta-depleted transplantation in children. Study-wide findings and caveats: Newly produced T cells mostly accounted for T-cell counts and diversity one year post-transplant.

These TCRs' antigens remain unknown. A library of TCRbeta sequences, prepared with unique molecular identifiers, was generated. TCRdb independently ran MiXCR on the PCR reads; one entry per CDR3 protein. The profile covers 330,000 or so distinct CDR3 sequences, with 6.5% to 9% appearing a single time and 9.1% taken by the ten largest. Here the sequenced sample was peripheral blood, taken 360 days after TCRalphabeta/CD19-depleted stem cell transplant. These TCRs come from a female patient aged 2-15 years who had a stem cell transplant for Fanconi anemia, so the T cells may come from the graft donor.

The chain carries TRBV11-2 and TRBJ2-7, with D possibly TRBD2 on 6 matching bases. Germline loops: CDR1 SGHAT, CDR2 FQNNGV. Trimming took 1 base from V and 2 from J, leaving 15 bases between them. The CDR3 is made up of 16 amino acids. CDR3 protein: CASSLGAGGYPYEQYF. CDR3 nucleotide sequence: TGTGCCAGCAGCTTAGGGGCCGGGGGATACCCCTACGAGCAGTACTTC.

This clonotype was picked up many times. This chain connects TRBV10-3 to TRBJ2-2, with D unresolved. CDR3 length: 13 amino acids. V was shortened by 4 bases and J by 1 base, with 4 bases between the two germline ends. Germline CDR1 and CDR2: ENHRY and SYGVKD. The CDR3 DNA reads TGTGCCATCAGTGGACAGAACACCGGGGAGCTGTTTTTT. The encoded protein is CAISGQNTGELFF.

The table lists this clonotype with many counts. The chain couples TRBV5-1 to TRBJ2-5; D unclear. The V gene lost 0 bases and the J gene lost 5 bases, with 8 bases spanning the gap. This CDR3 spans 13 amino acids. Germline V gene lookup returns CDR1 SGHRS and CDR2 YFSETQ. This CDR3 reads CASSLGLHETQYF. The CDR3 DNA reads TGCGCCAGCAGCTTGGGACTCCACGAGACCCAGTACTTC.

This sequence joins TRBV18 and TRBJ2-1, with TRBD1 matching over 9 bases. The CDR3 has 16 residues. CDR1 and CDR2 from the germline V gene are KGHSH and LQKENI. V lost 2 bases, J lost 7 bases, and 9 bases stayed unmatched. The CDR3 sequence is CASSPFMTGGENEQFF. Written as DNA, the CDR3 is TGTGCCAGCTCACCATTTATGACAGGGGGAGAGAATGAGCAGTTCTTC. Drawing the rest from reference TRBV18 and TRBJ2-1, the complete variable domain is NAGVMQNPRHLVRRRGQEARLRCSPMKGHSHVYWYRQLPEEGLKFMVYLQKENIIDESGMPKERFSAEFPKEGPSILRIQQVVRGDSAAYFCASSPFMTGGENEQFFGPGTRLTVL.

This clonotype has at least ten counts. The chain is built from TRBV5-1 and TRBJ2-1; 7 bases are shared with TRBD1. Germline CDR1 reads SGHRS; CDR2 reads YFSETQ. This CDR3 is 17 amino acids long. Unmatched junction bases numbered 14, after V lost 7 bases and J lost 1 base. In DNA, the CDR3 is TGCGCCAGCCTAGGGGAGAGGGGGCGAGGGTCCTACAATGAGCAGTTCTTC. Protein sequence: CASLGERGRGSYNEQFF.

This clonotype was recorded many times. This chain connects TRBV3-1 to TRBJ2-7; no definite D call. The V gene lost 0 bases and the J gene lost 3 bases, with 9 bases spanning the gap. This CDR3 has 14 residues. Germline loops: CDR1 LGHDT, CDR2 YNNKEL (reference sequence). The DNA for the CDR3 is TGTGCCAGCAGCCAAGATTCCACAAGCTACGAGCAGTACTTC. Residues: CASSQDSTSYEQYF.

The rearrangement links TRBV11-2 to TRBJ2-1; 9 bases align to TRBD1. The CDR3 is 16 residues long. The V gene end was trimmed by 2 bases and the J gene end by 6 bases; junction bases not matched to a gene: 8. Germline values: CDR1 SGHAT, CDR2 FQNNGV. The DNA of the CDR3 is TGTGCCAGCAGCTTATTTGGGACAGGGATAGTCAATGAGCAGTTCTTC. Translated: CASSLFGTGIVNEQFF.

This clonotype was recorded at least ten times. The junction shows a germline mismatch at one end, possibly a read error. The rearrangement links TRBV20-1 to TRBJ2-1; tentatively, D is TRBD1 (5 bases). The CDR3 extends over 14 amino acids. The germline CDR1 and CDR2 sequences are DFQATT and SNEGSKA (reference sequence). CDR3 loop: CSARDQNRPQAQVF. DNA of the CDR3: TGCAGTGCTAGAGATCAGAACAGGCCCCAGGCACAGGTCTTC.

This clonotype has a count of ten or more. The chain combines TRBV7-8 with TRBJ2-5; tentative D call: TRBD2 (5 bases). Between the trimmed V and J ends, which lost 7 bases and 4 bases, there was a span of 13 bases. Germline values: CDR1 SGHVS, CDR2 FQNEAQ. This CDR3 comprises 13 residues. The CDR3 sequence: CASNFVGGETQYF. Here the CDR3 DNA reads TGTGCCAGCAATTTTGTAGGAGGAGAGACCCAGTACTTC.

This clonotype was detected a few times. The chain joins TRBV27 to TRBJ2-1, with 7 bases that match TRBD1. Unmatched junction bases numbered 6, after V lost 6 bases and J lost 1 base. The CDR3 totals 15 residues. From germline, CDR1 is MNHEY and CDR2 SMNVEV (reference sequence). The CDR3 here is CASRPDRVSYNEQFF. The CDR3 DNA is TGTGCCAGCAGACCCGACAGGGTTTCCTACAATGAGCAGTTCTTC.

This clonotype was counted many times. This chain's CDR3 is CASSPQVTEAFF. The CDR3 nucleotides read TGTGCCAGCAGCCCCCAGGTAACTGAAGCTTTCTTT. The V call is TRBV7-9, the J call TRBJ1-1; D remains ambiguous. Germline CDR1 SEHNR, CDR2 FQNEAQ (reference sequence). CDR3 length: 12 residues. Trimming removed 5 bases at V and 5 bases at J, with 9 bases between.

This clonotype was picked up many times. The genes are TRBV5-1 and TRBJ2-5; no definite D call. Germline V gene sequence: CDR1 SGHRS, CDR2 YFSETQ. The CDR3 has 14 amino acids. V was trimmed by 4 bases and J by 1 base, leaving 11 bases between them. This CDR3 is CASSPNHAQETQYF. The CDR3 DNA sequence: TGCGCCAGCAGCCCAAATCATGCCCAAGAGACCCAGTACTTC.

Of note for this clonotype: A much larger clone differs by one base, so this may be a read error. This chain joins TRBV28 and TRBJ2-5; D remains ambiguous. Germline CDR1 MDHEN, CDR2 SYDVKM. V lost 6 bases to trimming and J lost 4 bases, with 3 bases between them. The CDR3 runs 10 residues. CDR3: CASRRETQYF. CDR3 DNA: TGTGCCAGCAGGCGAGAGACCCAGTACTTC.

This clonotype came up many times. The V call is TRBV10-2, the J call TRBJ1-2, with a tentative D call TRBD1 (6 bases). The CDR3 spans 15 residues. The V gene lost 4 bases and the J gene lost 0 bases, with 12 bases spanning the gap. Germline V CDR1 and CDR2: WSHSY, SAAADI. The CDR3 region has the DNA TGCGCCAGCAGTGGTTGGACAGAGACTAACTATGGCTACACCTTC. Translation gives CASSGWTETNYGYTF.

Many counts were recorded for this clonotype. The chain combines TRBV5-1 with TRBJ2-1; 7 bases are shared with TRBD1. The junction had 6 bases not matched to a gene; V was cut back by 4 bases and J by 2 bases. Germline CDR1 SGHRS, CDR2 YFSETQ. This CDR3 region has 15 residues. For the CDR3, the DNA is TGCGCCAGCAGCCCCGGGACAGACACCTACAATGAGCAGTTCTTC. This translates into CASSPGTDTYNEQFF.

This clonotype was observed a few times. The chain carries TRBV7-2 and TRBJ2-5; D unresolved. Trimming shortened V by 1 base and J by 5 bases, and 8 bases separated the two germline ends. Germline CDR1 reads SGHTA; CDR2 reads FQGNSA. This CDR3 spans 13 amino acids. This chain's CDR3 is CASSLDIEETQYF. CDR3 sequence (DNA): TGTGCCAGCAGCTTAGACATAGAGGAGACCCAGTACTTC.

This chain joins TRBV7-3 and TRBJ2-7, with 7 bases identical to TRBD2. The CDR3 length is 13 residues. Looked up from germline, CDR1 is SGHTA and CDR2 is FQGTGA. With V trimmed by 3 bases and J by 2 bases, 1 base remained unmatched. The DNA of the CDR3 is TGTGCCAGCAGCTTCGGACTAGCCTACGAGCAGTACTTC. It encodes CASSFGLAYEQYF.

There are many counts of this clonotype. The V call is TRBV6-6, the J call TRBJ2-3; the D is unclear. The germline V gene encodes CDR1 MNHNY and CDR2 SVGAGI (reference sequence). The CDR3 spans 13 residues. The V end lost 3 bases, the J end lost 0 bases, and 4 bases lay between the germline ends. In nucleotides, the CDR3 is TGTGCCAGCAGTTATCTAAGCACAGATACGCAGTATTTT. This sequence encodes CASSYLSTDTQYF.

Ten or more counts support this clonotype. The CDR3 is CSAFETGGETQYF. The CDR3 DNA reads as TGCAGTGCATTCGAAACAGGGGGCGAGACCCAGTACTTC. The chain carries TRBV20-1 and TRBJ2-5; 9 bases are shared with TRBD1. Germline V gene lookup returns CDR1 DFQATT and CDR2 SNEGSKA (reference sequence). The CDR3 loop spans 13 amino acids. The V gene end was trimmed by 6 bases and the J gene end by 5 bases; junction bases not matched to a gene: 7.

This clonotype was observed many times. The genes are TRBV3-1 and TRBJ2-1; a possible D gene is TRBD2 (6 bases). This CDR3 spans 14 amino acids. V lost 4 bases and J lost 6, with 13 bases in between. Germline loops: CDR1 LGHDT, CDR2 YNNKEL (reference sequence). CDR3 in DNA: TGTGCCAGCAGCCTAATCGGGGGAAGCAATGAGCAGTTCTTC. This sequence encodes CASSLIGGSNEQFF.

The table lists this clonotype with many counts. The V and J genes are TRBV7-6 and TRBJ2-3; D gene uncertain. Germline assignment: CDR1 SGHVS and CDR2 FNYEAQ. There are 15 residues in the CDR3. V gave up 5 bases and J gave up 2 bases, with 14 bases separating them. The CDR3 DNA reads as TGTGCCAGCAGCCTCTCAGAGTACTTCACAGATACGCAGTATTTT. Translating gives CASSLSEYFTDTQYF.

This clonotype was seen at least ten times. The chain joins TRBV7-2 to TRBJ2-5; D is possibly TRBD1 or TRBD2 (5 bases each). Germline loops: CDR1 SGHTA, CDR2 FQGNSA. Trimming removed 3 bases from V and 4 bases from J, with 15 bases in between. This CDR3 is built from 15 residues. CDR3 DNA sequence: TGTGCCAGCAGCTTTGGGGGATCCTCCGCAGAGACCCAGTACTTC. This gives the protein CASSFGGSSAETQYF.

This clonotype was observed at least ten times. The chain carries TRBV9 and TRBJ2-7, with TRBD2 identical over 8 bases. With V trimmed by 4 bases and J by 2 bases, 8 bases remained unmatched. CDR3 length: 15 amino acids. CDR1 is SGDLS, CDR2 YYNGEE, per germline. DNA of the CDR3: TGTGCCAGCAGCCCGACACTAGCGGAGACCTACGAGCAGTACTTC. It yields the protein CASSPTLAETYEQYF.

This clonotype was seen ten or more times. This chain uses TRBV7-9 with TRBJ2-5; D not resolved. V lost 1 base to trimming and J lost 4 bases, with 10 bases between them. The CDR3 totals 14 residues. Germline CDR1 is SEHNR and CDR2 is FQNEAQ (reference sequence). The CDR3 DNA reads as TGTGCCAGCAGCTTAGTAAGGATCGGAGAGACCCAGTACTTC. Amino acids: CASSLVRIGETQYF.

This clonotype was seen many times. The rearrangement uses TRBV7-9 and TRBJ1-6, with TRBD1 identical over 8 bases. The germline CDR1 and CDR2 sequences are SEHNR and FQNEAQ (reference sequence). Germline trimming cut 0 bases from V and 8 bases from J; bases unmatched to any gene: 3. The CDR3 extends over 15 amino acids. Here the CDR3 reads CASSLAQGAHSPLHF. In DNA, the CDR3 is TGTGCCAGCAGCTTAGCGCAGGGGGCGCATTCACCCCTCCACTTT.

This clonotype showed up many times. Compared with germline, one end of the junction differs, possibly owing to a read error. CDR3 in DNA: TGTGCCAGCAGCTTAGGAACTAGCGGGACGAAAACCGGGGAGCTGTTTTTT. The encoded protein is CASSLGTSGTKTGELFF. The chain couples TRBV7-2 to TRBJ2-2, with 10 positions matching TRBD2. The CDR3 is 17 amino acids. Germline-derived CDR1 and CDR2 are SGHTA and FQGNSA.

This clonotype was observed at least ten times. In nucleotides, the CDR3 is TGTGCCAGCAGTTATAGGGGTGGTTCGAAGAACACTGAAGCTTTCTTT. Its protein is CASSYRGGSKNTEAFF. This chain joins TRBV12-3 or TRBV12-4 and TRBJ1-1, with TRBD1 as a possible D gene (5 bases). V was shortened by 4 bases and J by 1 base, with 16 bases between the two germline ends. The CDR3 is 16 residues long.